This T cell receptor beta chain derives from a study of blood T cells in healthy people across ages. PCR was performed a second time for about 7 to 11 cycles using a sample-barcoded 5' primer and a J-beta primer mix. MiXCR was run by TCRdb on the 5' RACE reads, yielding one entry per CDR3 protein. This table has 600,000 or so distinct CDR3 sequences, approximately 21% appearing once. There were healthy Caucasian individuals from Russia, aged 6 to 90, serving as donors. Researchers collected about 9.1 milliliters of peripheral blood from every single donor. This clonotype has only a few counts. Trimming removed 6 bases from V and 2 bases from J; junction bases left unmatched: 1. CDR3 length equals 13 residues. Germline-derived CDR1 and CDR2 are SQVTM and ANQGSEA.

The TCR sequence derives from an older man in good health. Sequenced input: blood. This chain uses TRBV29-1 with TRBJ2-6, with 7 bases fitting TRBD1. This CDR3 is CSVDRAGANVLTF. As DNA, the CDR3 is TGCAGCGTCGACAGGGCTGGGGCCAACGTCCTGACTTTC. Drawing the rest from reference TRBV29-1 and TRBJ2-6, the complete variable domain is SAVISQKPSRDICQRGTSLTIQCQVDSQVTMMFWYRQQPGQSLTLIATANQGSEATYESGFVIDKFPISRPNLTFSTLTVSNMSPEDSSIYLCSVDRAGANVLTFGAGSRLTVL.